The entry that follows covers one T cell receptor (beta chain) sequence. Its antigen target is currently unknown. The sample holds no much larger clone one base away, and base qualities are not on file. This entry is derived from a study of blood T cell repertoires in COVID-19 (TCRdb year 2020). Broadly, across the study: Collaborator samples came from the United States, Italy and Spain and covered acute and convalescent phases of COVID-19. Where available, HLA class I and class II types were obtained from metadata supplied by the sample provider rather than from assay-based typing. Subjects who had been exposed to COVID-19, were actively infected with it, or had recovered from it provided the deeply sampled blood TCRbeta repertoires that made up the dataset. The repertoires were released in a freely available public database meant as a resource for research on the immune response to SARS-CoV-2. A de-identified subject ID, COVID-19 status, age in years and sex were almost always included in the sample metadata. Samples came from the ongoing ImmuneRACE study (first 160 participants) plus 1,254 subjects from 6 global collaborators. The material from the prospective study consisted of cDNA or gDNA derived from T cells, B-cell-depleted T cells, or PBMCs.

Samples from volunteer blood donors who had recovered from COVID-19 were contributed by a second Seattle source. Whole blood was collected in K2EDTA tubes by collaborating institutions according to the institutions' own protocols. For TCRbeta analysis, collaborator samples were shipped as frozen whole blood, as isolated PBMCs, or as DNA extracted from either sample type. Reading from cysteine to phenylalanine, the CDR3 counts 17 amino acids. Solely the CDR3 DNA is kept, with 51 bases framed from the first base. The V end gives up 3 bases and the J end 9 bases, leaving 14 bases in the junction not matched to a gene. According to the germline V gene, CDR1 reads SGHTA and CDR2 reads FQGNSA. Study-level results and caveats: The quantity of clinical and demographic metadata differed by source and by participant and was supplied without curation.

TCRbeta CDR3 regions were amplified from genomic DNA by means of the immunoSEQ Assay, a bias-controlled multiplex PCR. The authors' analysis ran thus. The number of nucleated cells in each sample was estimated from the amplification of reference gene primers within the assay. To quantify the absolute abundance of each unique TCRbeta CDR3 rearrangement, sequence reads were collapsed and filtered. For each sample, productive Simpson clonality was calculated by taking the square root of Simpson's diversity index across productive rearrangements. This is the immuneACCESS table as TCRdb keeps it, with only in-frame sequences that have V and J called. A part of the clones is gone; compared with another copy, unresolved V genes explain less than half, and the rest is unexplained. V and J calls and clone size are copied from that table; D and trimming were computed from the DNA. The sample table holds under 250,000 clones, of which 86% were seen once. The ten biggest clones cover 1.5% to 2% of the sample.

This sequence originates from a woman in her sixties or seventies who had recovered from COVID-19. The source material was peripheral blood. The rearranged chain carries TRBV7-2 and TRBJ2-1; 10 bases in the junction line up with TRBD2. The sequence in DNA is TGTGCCAGCAGCTTTCGCCTATTGGGACTAGCGAGGAGTGAGCAGTTCTTC. This yields the protein CASSFRLLGLARSEQFF.